The 28 T cell receptor beta chains reported below all come from one sample, sequenced in a study of sequential checkpoint blockade in melanoma. TCRdb's copy holds only in-frame clones and misses some; the assay was immunoSEQ multiplex PCR. Of 35,000 to 45,000 clones in the sample, approximately 84% were seen once. Treatment noted: randomized to nivolumab then ipilimumab (arm A) or the reverse (arm B). The sequenced sample was CD8+ T cells sorted from blood (inferred from file names), obtained from a patient given nivolumab and ipilimumab in sequence. The receptor source for this set is a human donor with melanoma.

The chain recombines TRBV4-1 with TRBJ1-3; no reliable D call. The V end was cut by 1 base, the J end by 4 bases, with 8 bases between. The CDR3 runs to 14 residues. Germline CDR1 and CDR2: MGHRA and YSYEKL. The CDR3 nucleotides read TGCGCCAGCAGCCAAGTTTCCAGGGGAAACACCATATATTTT. Its protein is CASSQVSRGNTIYF.

The rearrangement joins TRBV7-8 to TRBJ1-2; D possibly corresponds to TRBD1 (6 bases). Germline lookup yields CDR1 SGHVS and CDR2 FQNEAQ. This CDR3 spans 15 amino acids. Trimming stripped 4 bases from V and 4 bases from J, with 16 bases between. The CDR3 here is CASSSWEGGPYGYTF. CDR3 bases: TGTGCCAGCAGCTCATGGGAGGGGGGCCCCTATGGCTACACCTTC.

Only one count was recorded for this clone. CDR3 nucleotide sequence: TGTGCCAGCAGTGAGGAGTACTCCCAAGAGACCCAGTACTTC. Translation gives CASSEEYSQETQYF. The chain carries TRBV2 and TRBJ2-5; no firm D call. V lost 3 bases, J lost 1 base, and 9 bases lay in between. Germline lookup yields CDR1 SNHLY and CDR2 FYNNEI. The CDR3 is 14 residues long.

This rearrangement joins TRBV27 to TRBJ2-2, with 7 bases matching TRBD2. Germline CDR1 reads MNHEY; CDR2 reads SMNVEV (reference sequence). V was clipped by 3 bases and J by 6 bases; unmatched bases: 4. The CDR3 is 14 amino acids. CDR3 coding DNA: TGTGCCAGCAGTTTCGACGGGGGGTCCGGGGAGCTGTTTTTT. It specifies CASSFDGGSGELFF.

Worth noting for this clone: Other DNA sequences in the same sample also yield this CDR3. The genes are TRBV25-1 and TRBJ2-7; the match to TRBD1 covers 10 bases. This CDR3 has 15 amino acids. V lost 4 bases to trimming and J lost 2 bases; unmatched junction nucleotides: 5. The V gene's germline CDR1 is MGHDK and CDR2 SYGVNS. The CDR3 DNA reads TGTGCCAGCAGTGGGGACAGGGGCGATACCTACGAGCAGTACTTC. Translation gives CASSGDRGDTYEQYF.

V and J are TRBV30 and TRBJ1-1; D is perhaps TRBD1 (5 bases). The CDR3 length is 16 residues. CDR1 is GTSNPN and CDR2 is SVGIG in the germline V gene (reference sequence). Trimming took 0 bases from V and 0 from J, leaving 14 bases between them. The CDR3 nucleotides read TGTGCCTGGAGTGTACGGTGGGGGGATATGAACACTGAAGCTTTCTTT. It encodes CAWSVRWGDMNTEAFF.

This chain connects TRBV7-8 to TRBJ2-1; 10 bases match TRBD2. The V gene's germline CDR1 is SGHVS and CDR2 FQNEAQ. Germline trimming cut 7 bases from V and 3 bases from J; bases unmatched to any gene: 9. The CDR3 runs 16 residues. The CDR3 loop is CASTSGGDLFYNEQFF. The CDR3, as DNA: TGTGCCAGCACTAGCGGGGGAGACCTCTTCTACAATGAGCAGTTCTTC.

The chain uses TRBV1 and TRBJ1-2; the table's D call, TRBD1, was not checked against the DNA. TRBV1 has pseudogene status. This CDR3 has 15 amino acids. This CDR3 is CTSSHYAGINYGYTF. The CDR3 DNA sequence: TGCACCAGCAGCCATTATGCAGGGATTAACTATGGCTACACCTTC.

The chain combines TRBV5-6 with TRBJ2-7; the D gene is possibly TRBD2 (5 bases). The CDR3 runs 14 residues. The V gene's germline CDR1 is SGHDT and CDR2 YYEEEE. The ends were cut back, 5 bases at V and 6 bases at J, with 18 bases in the middle. The CDR3 coding sequence is TGTGCCAGCAGTGACGTCGGGGTTAATGGCGAGCAGTACTTC. The encoded protein is CASSDVGVNGEQYF.

The rearrangement uses TRBV28 and TRBJ2-7; a possible D gene is TRBD2 (6 bases). There are 14 residues in the CDR3. Germline V CDR1 and CDR2: MDHEN, SYDVKM. The V end lost 8 bases, the J end lost 2 bases, and 16 bases lay between the germline ends. The CDR3 nucleotides read TGTGCCAGCGCCTTGGGGGTAGCGGCCTACGAGCAGTACTTC. Protein sequence: CASALGVAAYEQYF. The whole variable domain, remainder taken from reference TRBV28 and TRBJ2-7, is DVKVTQSSRYLVKRTGEKVFLECVQDMDHENMFWYRQDPGLGLRLIYFSYDVKMKEKGDIPEGYSVSREKKERFSLILESASTNQTSMYLCASALGVAAYEQYFGPGTRLTVT.

The chain couples TRBV7-6 to TRBJ2-5, with 7 bases lining up with TRBD1. This CDR3 spans 15 amino acids. Looked up from germline, CDR1 is SGHVS and CDR2 is FNYEAQ. With 2 bases clipped from V and 2 bases from J, the junction kept 5 bases outside the gene matches. The CDR3, as DNA: TGTGCCAGCAGCTTATATCCGGGACAGCAAGAGACCCAGTACTTC. Translating it yields CASSLYPGQQETQYF.

The chain couples TRBV9 to TRBJ1-1, with a weak D call TRBD1 (5 bases). The CDR3 is 14 amino acids. Germline values: CDR1 SGDLS, CDR2 YYNGEE. V dropped 6 bases and J dropped 0 bases, with 12 bases sitting between them. The CDR3 spells CASTPGVMNTEAFF. The CDR3 DNA reads as TGTGCCAGCACCCCGGGGGTAATGAACACTGAAGCTTTCTTT.

V and J are TRBV19 and TRBJ2-7; 7 bases match TRBD2. The germline V gene encodes CDR1 LNHDA and CDR2 SQIVND (reference sequence). There are 15 residues in the CDR3. V trimming: 2 bases; J trimming: 1 base; junction bases outside the gene matches: 5. The CDR3 DNA is TGTGCCAGTAGTATATCTGGCGGGGGATCCTACGAGCAGTACTTC. Translation: CASSISGGGSYEQYF.

The gene calls are TRBV5-1 and TRBJ2-1; D not resolved. The CDR3 is made up of 18 amino acids. Germline V gene sequence: CDR1 SGHRS, CDR2 YFSETQ. Trimming removed 0 bases from V and 0 bases from J, with 16 bases in between. The CDR3 nucleotides read TGCGCCAGCAGCTTGGGTCTCAAACCCCCGGGCTCCTACAATGAGCAGTTCTTC. As protein: CASSLGLKPPGSYNEQFF.

This chain joins TRBV10-3 and TRBJ2-1; no reliable D call. This CDR3 region has 13 residues. V was shortened by 6 bases and J by 5 bases, with 11 bases between the two germline ends. Per the germline V gene, CDR1 is ENHRY and CDR2 is SYGVKD. CDR3 nucleotides: TGTGCCATCAGACTCGACACCCACAATGAGCAGTTCTTC. Protein: CAIRLDTHNEQFF.

The rearrangement links TRBV27 to TRBJ2-1; possibly TRBD2 for D (5 bases). Trimming took 6 bases from V and 0 from J, leaving 12 bases between them. There are 15 residues in the CDR3. The germline gives CDR1 MNHEY, CDR2 SMNVEV (reference sequence). CDR3 nucleotides: TGTGCCAGCAGGGGTGTGGGGAGCTCCTACAATGAGCAGTTCTTC. Translated: CASRGVGSSYNEQFF.

CDR3 in amino acids: CASSGLIGGNEKLFF. CDR3 coding DNA: TGTGCCAGTAGTGGATTAATCGGCGGTAATGAAAAACTGTTTTTT. The V gene is TRBV19, the J gene TRBJ1-4; D uncertain. Germline CDR1 is LNHDA and CDR2 is SQIVND (reference sequence). This CDR3 region has 15 residues. Trimming pared 5 bases from V and 4 bases from J, leaving 14 bases between.

The rearrangement links TRBV6-5 to TRBJ1-5; 7 bases are shared with TRBD1. CDR1 and CDR2 from the germline V gene are MNHEY and SVGAGI. V trimming: 5 bases; J trimming: 7 bases; junction bases outside the gene matches: 5. The CDR3 is made up of 13 amino acids. The chain's CDR3 is CASSTGQYQPQHF. CDR3 in DNA: TGTGCCAGCAGTACGGGACAGTACCAGCCCCAGCATTTT.

V usage is TRBV23-1 and J usage is TRBJ1-4; 7 positions agree with TRBD1. TRBV23-1 is marked as an open reading frame, function uncertain. V was clipped by 7 bases and J by 6 bases; unmatched bases: 20. The length of the CDR3 is 18 residues. CDR3 DNA: TGCGCCAGCAAAGTACCGTCACCTTTAGACAGGGAATATGAAAAACTGTTTTTT. Amino acids: CASKVPSPLDREYEKLFF.

The chain links TRBV28 to TRBJ2-3, with 12 positions matching TRBD2. J lost 8 bases, V lost 6 bases, and 27 bases had no gene match. This CDR3 has 21 amino acids. Germline V gene data show CDR1 as MDHEN and CDR2 as SYDVKM. The DNA for the CDR3 is TGTGCCAGCAGCCTCCGCGACCCGCTAGCGGGAGGGCCTGGGGAATTAGGTACGCAGTATTTT. Translation: CASSLRDPLAGGPGELGTQYF. Supplemented by reference TRBV28 and TRBJ2-3, the full variable domain reads DVKVTQSSRYLVKRTGEKVFLECVQDMDHENMFWYRQDPGLGLRLIYFSYDVKMKEKGDIPEGYSVSREKKERFSLILESASTNQTSMYLCASSLRDPLAGGPGELGTQYFGPGTRLTVL.

The chain carries TRBV18 and TRBJ2-7; 10 nucleotides line up with TRBD1. CDR1 and CDR2 from the germline V gene are KGHSH and LQKENI. CDR3 length equals 17 residues. J was trimmed by 1 base and V by 4 bases; bases with no gene match: 10. CDR3 sequence reads: CASSLGQGGSRSYEQYF. The CDR3, as DNA: TGTGCCAGCTCACTTGGACAGGGGGGAAGCCGGTCCTACGAGCAGTACTTC. Variable domain in full (rest from reference TRBV18 and TRBJ2-7): NAGVMQNPRHLVRRRGQEARLRCSPMKGHSHVYWYRQLPEEGLKFMVYLQKENIIDESGMPKERFSAEFPKEGPSILRIQQVVRGDSAAYFCASSLGQGGSRSYEQYFGPGTRLTVT.

This chain joins TRBV28 and TRBJ2-7; D possibly corresponds to TRBD1 (6 bases). CDR1 is MDHEN, CDR2 SYDVKM, per germline. Trimming stripped 3 bases from V and 6 bases from J, with 12 bases between. The CDR3 has 13 residues. This CDR3 is CASSFQQGREQYF. The DNA of the CDR3 is TGTGCCAGCAGTTTCCAACAGGGTCGCGAGCAGTACTTC.

The chain is built from TRBV19 and TRBJ2-5; 7 positions match TRBD1. Trimming removed 4 bases from V and 4 bases from J; junction bases left unmatched: 3. The germline CDR1 and CDR2 sequences are LNHDA and SQIVND (reference sequence). This CDR3 has 13 amino acids. The chain's CDR3 is CASSTTGAETQYF. CDR3 sequence (DNA): TGTGCCAGTAGTACTACAGGGGCAGAGACCCAGTACTTC. The entire variable domain, with the rest obtained from reference TRBV19 and TRBJ2-5, is as follows: DGGITQSPKYLFRKEGQNVTLSCEQNLNHDAMYWYRQDPGQGLRLIYYSQIVNDFQKGDIAEGYSVSREKKESFPLTVTSAQKNPTAFYLCASSTTGAETQYFGPGTRLLVL.

The chain has TRBV4-2 and TRBJ2-1; 12 bases map to TRBD2. Germline loops: CDR1 LGHNA, CDR2 YNFKEQ. This CDR3 has 17 amino acids. Trimming took 0 bases from V and 2 from J; bases not matched to a gene: 2. The CDR3 reads CASSQEASGGAYNEQFF. The DNA of the CDR3 is TGTGCCAGCAGCCAAGAGGCTAGCGGGGGGGCCTACAATGAGCAGTTCTTC.

V gene TRBV6-5 combines with J gene TRBJ1-6; a possible D gene is TRBD1 (5 bases). Germline assignment: CDR1 MNHEY and CDR2 SVGAGI. CDR3 length: 14 amino acids. Trimming removed 8 bases from V and 7 bases from J, with 15 bases in between. The CDR3: CASSMDGGNSPLHF. CDR3 DNA: TGTGCCAGCTCGATGGACGGGGGAAATTCACCCCTCCACTTT.

The genes are TRBV10-3 and TRBJ2-3; tentative D call: TRBD2 (6 bases). Between the trimmed V and J ends, which lost 4 bases and 2 bases, there was a span of 13 bases. CDR1 ENHRY and CDR2 SYGVKD come from the germline V gene. CDR3 length: 15 amino acids. CDR3 nucleotides: TGTGCCATCAGTGGTTGGGACTCTTTCACAGATACGCAGTATTTT. Translated: CAISGWDSFTDTQYF.

The CDR3 bases are TGTGCCAGCAGCTCCCCTAGCGACCGCGCCAATGAGCAGTTCTTC. This gives the protein CASSSPSDRANEQFF. The rearrangement links TRBV7-3 to TRBJ2-1, with a tentative D call TRBD2 (6 bases). CDR3 length equals 15 residues. CDR1 is SGHTA, CDR2 FQGTGA, per germline. The V gene lost 4 bases and the J gene lost 6 bases, with 16 bases spanning the gap.

The V and J genes are TRBV10-1 and TRBJ1-1; 8 bases align to TRBD1. The CDR3 runs 14 residues. Germline assignment: CDR1 WNHNN and CDR2 SYGVQD (reference sequence). Trimming cost V 6 bases and J 2 bases; bases outside gene matches: 5. The CDR3 region has the DNA TGCGCCAGCAGAGACGGACAGGGTAACACTGAAGCTTTCTTT. Its protein is CASRDGQGNTEAFF.